Shown below are 19 T cell receptor beta chains from a single sample sequenced in a study of cytomegalovirus exposure and HLA in healthy donors (dated by TCRdb to the late 2010s). The receptor library was made with the immunoSEQ multiplex PCR assay. TCRdb limited this immuneACCESS table to in-frame rearrangements with V and J called. A share of clones is missing; checked studies link under half to unresolved V genes, and the rest is unexplained. The sample includes 300,000 to 350,000 clones, with approximately 85% observed a single time. The top ten constitute approximately 0.96% of the sample. Sequenced: PBMCs. The receptors here all came from a man aged 25-40 years in good health and CMV-seronegative.

The chain uses TRBV2 and TRBJ2-4; 9 positions agree with TRBD2. The CDR3 loop spans 14 amino acids. The V gene's germline CDR1 is SNHLY and CDR2 FYNNEI. Unmatched junction bases numbered 5, after V lost 3 bases and J lost 8 bases. This CDR3 is CASSDFAGGYIQYF. The CDR3, as DNA: TGTGCCAGCAGTGATTTTGCGGGGGGGTACATTCAGTACTTC.

This clone was counted between two and nine times. The chain uses TRBV6-4 and TRBJ2-3; no clear D. This CDR3 region has 15 residues. Germline CDR1 is MRHNA and CDR2 is SNTAGT. V gave up 6 bases and J gave up 0 bases, with 13 bases separating them. The CDR3 loop is CASSPAADSTDTQYF. The DNA for the CDR3 is TGTGCCAGCAGCCCCGCGGCAGATAGCACAGATACGCAGTATTTT.

J is TRBJ2-7 and V is TRBV27; the D gene is possibly TRBD1 (7 bases). The germline gives CDR1 MNHEY, CDR2 SMNVEV (reference sequence). The CDR3 runs 15 residues. Trimming pared 6 bases from V and 1 base from J, leaving 16 bases between. The CDR3 region is CASRTAGTASYEQYF. In DNA form, the CDR3 reads TGTGCCAGCAGAACCGCGGGGACAGCTTCCTACGAGCAGTACTTC.

This clone was found once. This sequence joins TRBV29-1 and TRBJ2-7; 9 nucleotides agree with TRBD1. The germline V gene encodes CDR1 SQVTM and CDR2 ANQGSEA. The trim removed 4 bases at V and 7 bases at J, leaving 5 bases unmatched. This CDR3 is 12 amino acids long. The CDR3 region is CSVGTGELEQYF. DNA of the CDR3: TGCAGCGTTGGGACAGGGGAACTTGAGCAGTACTTC.

As to this clone: Other DNA sequences in this specimen translate into the identical CDR3. The rearrangement links TRBV19 to TRBJ2-7; 7 nucleotides match TRBD1. The length of the CDR3 is 14 residues. Trimming removed 4 bases from V and 0 bases from J; junction bases left unmatched: 3. Per germline, CDR1 LNHDA and CDR2 SQIVND (reference sequence). As DNA, the CDR3 is TGTGCCAGTAGTAACAGGGGTCTCTCCTACGAGCAGTACTTC. Translation gives CASSNRGLSYEQYF.

The chain recombines TRBV19 with TRBJ1-1, with TRBD1 identical over 7 bases. Germline trimming cut 7 bases from V and 3 bases from J; bases unmatched to any gene: 8. Germline assignment: CDR1 LNHDA and CDR2 SQIVND (reference sequence). The CDR3 is 14 amino acids. CDR3 residues: CASTDRWGDTEAFF. The DNA of the CDR3 is TGTGCCAGTACGGACAGGTGGGGGGACACTGAAGCTTTCTTT.

The chain recombines TRBV5-6 with TRBJ2-2; D is uncertain. The CDR3 is made up of 14 amino acids. The germline V and J ends were trimmed by 2 bases and 1 base, with 6 bases remaining between them. Germline V lookup: CDR1 SGHDT, CDR2 YYEEEE. The CDR3 sequence: CASSLSGNTGELFF. CDR3 DNA sequence: TGTGCCAGCAGCTTATCAGGGAACACCGGGGAGCTGTTTTTT.

The V gene is TRBV6-6, the J gene TRBJ2-7, with TRBD1 identical over 7 bases. The CDR3 has 14 residues. The germline gives CDR1 MNHNY, CDR2 SVGAGI (reference sequence). The junction had 10 bases not matched to a gene; V was cut back by 8 bases and J by 3 bases. CDR3 coding DNA: TGTGCCAGCCGTAGAATAGGACAGGACTACGAGCAGTACTTC. Translated, it gives CASRRIGQDYEQYF.

The chain uses TRBV5-1 and TRBJ2-7; TRBD1 agrees at 7 bases. Trimming at V came to 4 bases and at J to 3 bases, leaving 7 bases not matched to a gene. The CDR3 length is 14 residues. From germline, CDR1 is SGHRS and CDR2 YFSETQ. CDR3 in amino acids: CASSITGQYYEQYF. CDR3 DNA: TGCGCCAGCAGCATAACGGGACAGTACTACGAGCAGTACTTC.

On this clone: Other DNA sequences within the sample encode an identical CDR3. The gene calls are TRBV19 and TRBJ1-4, with 8 bases matching TRBD1. The CDR3 runs 14 residues. The ends lost 2 bases at V and 7 bases at J; junction bases unmatched: 3. Per germline, CDR1 LNHDA and CDR2 SQIVND (reference sequence). The chain's CDR3 is CASSIQGAGEKLFF. For the CDR3, the DNA is TGTGCCAGTAGTATACAGGGGGCGGGTGAAAAACTGTTTTTT.

The CDR3 protein is CASSLAAYTEAFF. Written as DNA, the CDR3 is TGTGCCAGCAGCTTGGCCGCGTACACTGAAGCTTTCTTT. The chain joins TRBV5-6 to TRBJ1-1, with unresolved D. The CDR3 runs 13 residues. The V gene's germline CDR1 is SGHDT and CDR2 YYEEEE. Trimming took off 0 bases at V and 3 bases at J, with 6 bases between the two ends. The entire variable domain, with the rest obtained from reference TRBV5-6 and TRBJ1-1, is as follows: DAGVTQSPTHLIKTRGQQVTLRCSPKSGHDTVSWYQQALGQGPQFIFQYYEEEERQRGNFPDRFSGHQFPNYSSELNVNALLLGDSALYLCASSLAAYTEAFFGQGTRLTVV.

The chain carries TRBV6-5 and TRBJ2-7, with 8 nucleotides matching TRBD1. After removal of 3 bases from V and 5 bases from J, the junction contained 12 bases not matched to a gene. The CDR3 consists of 16 residues. CDR1 MNHEY and CDR2 SVGAGI come from the germline V gene. CDR3 sequence (DNA): TGTGCCAGCAGTTATGAGTCGACAGGGGTTGGGGACGAGCAGTACTTC. Translation: CASSYESTGVGDEQYF.

The count of this clone is one. The rearrangement joins TRBV2 to TRBJ2-3; 11 positions agree with TRBD2. Germline assignment: CDR1 SNHLY and CDR2 FYNNEI. The length of the CDR3 is 15 residues. Trimming at V came to 6 bases and at J to 3 bases, leaving 5 bases not matched to a gene. CDR3: CASRGSGGATDTQYF. The DNA of the CDR3 is TGTGCCAGCAGAGGTAGCGGGGGGGCAACAGATACGCAGTATTTT.

To note about this clone: Other DNA sequences in the same sample also yield this CDR3. The CDR3 spells CASSPPGQIYGYTF. CDR3 nucleotides: TGTGCCAGCAGTCCGCCGGGACAGATCTATGGCTACACCTTC. The chain carries TRBV27 and TRBJ1-2; 7 nucleotides align to TRBD1. The CDR3 totals 14 residues. Germline CDR1 MNHEY, CDR2 SMNVEV (reference sequence). Unmatched junction bases numbered 7, after V lost 5 bases and J lost 4 bases.

The CDR3 region is CASSYTGPVSGNTIYF. CDR3 bases: TGTGCCAGCAGTTACACAGGACCCGTCTCTGGAAACACCATATATTTT. The rearrangement uses TRBV6-5 and TRBJ1-3; a weak D match, TRBD1 (5 bases). V dropped 2 bases and J dropped 0 bases, with 11 bases sitting between them. The CDR3 runs 16 residues. The germline V gene has CDR1 MNHEY and CDR2 SVGAGI.

The chain links TRBV18 to TRBJ1-5, with a tentative D call TRBD1 (5 bases). V shed 3 bases and J shed 7 bases, with 10 bases lying between them. The germline CDR1 and CDR2 sequences are KGHSH and LQKENI. The CDR3 runs 13 residues. CDR3 nucleotides: TGTGCCAGCTCACCCACAGGTAAACAGCCCCAGCATTTT. It yields the protein CASSPTGKQPQHF. Looking up the rest from reference TRBV18 and TRBJ1-5 gives the full variable domain: NAGVMQNPRHLVRRRGQEARLRCSPMKGHSHVYWYRQLPEEGLKFMVYLQKENIIDESGMPKERFSAEFPKEGPSILRIQQVVRGDSAAYFCASSPTGKQPQHFGDGTRLSIL.

The chain combines TRBV10-2 with TRBJ2-3, with 7 positions matching TRBD1. This CDR3 spans 15 amino acids. V was pared by 6 bases and J by 4 bases, with 10 bases of the junction left unmatched. Per the germline V gene, CDR1 is WSHSY and CDR2 is SAAADI. In DNA, the CDR3 is TGCGCCAGCAGCTACCGGGACAGTGCCCCAGATACGCAGTATTTT. This sequence encodes CASSYRDSAPDTQYF.

The chain couples TRBV14 to TRBJ2-7; TRBD1 matches at 9 bases. Germline assignment: CDR1 SGHDN and CDR2 FVKESK. This CDR3 comprises 15 residues. Unmatched junction bases numbered 7, after V lost 4 bases and J lost 3 bases. CDR3 DNA sequence: TGTGCCAGCAGCCGTTCCGGGACAGGGTTCTACGAGCAGTACTTC. Translating it yields CASSRSGTGFYEQYF.

The chain combines TRBV4-1 with TRBJ2-1; 8 positions agree with TRBD1. In germline, CDR1 is MGHRA, CDR2 YSYEKL. The V gene end was trimmed by 4 bases and the J gene end by 3 bases; junction bases not matched to a gene: 8. CDR3 length equals 16 residues. The CDR3 loop is CASSPADRGNYNEQFF. In nucleotides, the CDR3 is TGCGCCAGCAGCCCCGCAGACAGGGGAAACTACAATGAGCAGTTCTTC.